This paragraph reports one T cell receptor beta chain. The target antigen is unknown. J gave up 9 bases and V 6 bases, and 7 bases lay outside the gene matches. This CDR3 contains 13 residues. Per the germline V gene, CDR1 is MNHEY and CDR2 is SVGEGT. The data were obtained in a study of T cells in Graves' hyperthyroidism and ophthalmopathy. General study results and limits: Ophthalmopathy prediction by the model preceded onset by a median approximately 5.9 months. Among thyroid clonotypes expanded above 0.001, most also appeared in blood.

Amplified TCR beta CDR3 regions came from RNA transcripts. Researchers ran a first-round RT-PCR on the TCR CDR3 using the HTBI primer set. TCRdb redid the calling of the multiplex PCR reads with MiXCR, one entry per CDR3 protein. The sample lists 400,000 to 450,000 distinct CDR3 sequences; approximately 14% were seen once. This chain connects TRBV6-2 or TRBV6-3 to TRBJ2-5; 10 bases map to TRBD2. The receptor was derived from a man aged 18 to 30 with Graves' ophthalmopathy. The sample comprised blood. The CDR3: CASSPASGGSQYF. CDR3 nucleotides: TGTGCCAGCAGCCCGGCTAGCGGGGGCTCCCAGTACTTC.